Following are 25 T cell receptor beta chains from one sample sequenced in a study of radiation and T cells in renal cell carcinoma. Data came from immunoSEQ multiplex PCR; TCRdb stores just in-frame clones and leaves some out. Here the sample spans about 130,000 clones, around 80% being singletons. Time point described: baseline pretreatment blood. The sample's treatment: 15 Gy SBRT to primary tumor, nephrectomy 4 weeks later. The sample consisted of blood, taken from a patient whose treatment included radiotherapy and nephrectomy. These receptors all come from an older woman with renal cell carcinoma.

A single count supports this clone. V gene TRBV6-1 combines with J gene TRBJ1-3; D ambiguous. CDR1 MNHNS and CDR2 SASEGT come from the germline V gene. Trimming stripped 1 base from V and 8 bases from J, with 9 bases between. The length of the CDR3 is 13 residues. In DNA form, the CDR3 reads TGTGCCAGCAGTGAAGGTTTGGGATACACCATATATTTT. It translates to CASSEGLGYTIYF.

In nucleotides, the CDR3 is TGTGCCAGCAGCTTACTGGGGGGCTCTGGAAACACCATATATTTT. Amino acids: CASSLLGGSGNTIYF. V and J are TRBV7-2 and TRBJ1-3; D perhaps matches TRBD1 (5 bases). V lost 2 bases and J 0 bases, leaving 8 bases between the germline ends. Germline values: CDR1 SGHTA, CDR2 FQGNSA. The CDR3 covers 15 residues.

The J gene is TRBJ2-7, the V gene TRBV19; 7 bases agree with TRBD2. Germline CDR1 reads LNHDA; CDR2 reads SQIVND (reference sequence). CDR3 length equals 13 residues. V gave up 4 bases and J gave up 7 bases; unmatched junction bases: 7. CDR3 protein: CASSTWEGKEQYF. The CDR3 nucleotides read TGTGCCAGTAGTACCTGGGAGGGTAAGGAGCAGTACTTC.

This chain links TRBV7-2 with TRBJ1-2; 10 positions agree with TRBD1. The germline V gene encodes CDR1 SGHTA and CDR2 FQGNSA. Trimming removed 5 bases from V and 5 bases from J; junction bases left unmatched: 8. The CDR3 sequence is 15 residues long. Written as DNA, the CDR3 is TGTGCCAGCAGCCCTAGACAGGGGGCGCGTTATGGCTACACCTTC. Its translation is CASSPRQGARYGYTF.

This rearrangement joins TRBV7-6 to TRBJ2-1; 8 positions agree with TRBD1. Trimming removed 4 bases from V and 3 bases from J; junction bases left unmatched: 11. The germline gives CDR1 SGHVS, CDR2 FNYEAQ. The CDR3 runs to 17 residues. DNA for the CDR3: TGTGCCAGCAGCTCAAATTCTCAGGGGGCGGTCTACAATGAGCAGTTCTTC. Translating it yields CASSSNSQGAVYNEQFF. The full variable domain, completed using reference TRBV7-6 and TRBJ2-1, is GAGVSQSPRYKVTKRGQDVALRCDPISGHVSLYWYRQALGQGPEFLTYFNYEAQQDKSGLPNDRFSAERPEGSISTLTIQRTEQRDSAMYRCASSSNSQGAVYNEQFFGPGTRLTVL.

The chain carries TRBV5-4 and TRBJ2-5, with 7 nucleotides matching TRBD1. The DNA end lines up better with TRBJ2-7; the J call may be wrong. Germline values: CDR1 SGHNT, CDR2 YYREEE (reference sequence). The CDR3 extends over 14 amino acids. The CDR3 is CASSLETGSYEQYF. The CDR3 DNA is TGTGCCAGCAGCCTAGAGACAGGGAGCTACGAGCAGTACTTC.

This sequence joins TRBV27 and TRBJ1-5, with D perhaps matching TRBD1 (6 bases). Germline lookup yields CDR1 MNHEY and CDR2 SMNVEV (reference sequence). The CDR3 spans 16 residues. Trimming removed 7 bases at V and 3 bases at J, with 19 bases between. CDR3 protein: CASTPLGGAINQPQHF. The CDR3 region has the DNA TGTGCCAGCACTCCTCTCGGGGGGGCGATCAATCAGCCCCAGCATTTT.

Only one count was recorded for this clone. Mismatch with germline at one junction end may stem from a read error. The V call is TRBV7-2, the J call TRBJ2-7; TRBD2 is a possible D gene (6 bases). The CDR3 has 13 residues. Per the germline V gene, CDR1 is SGHTA and CDR2 is FQGNSA. The CDR3 nucleotides are TGTGCCGGCAGCTCCGGGGGCTCCTACGAGCAGTACTTC. Residues: CAGSSGGSYEQYF.

The sample holds a few counts of this clone. The rearrangement uses TRBV27 and TRBJ1-2; D unclear. Per germline, CDR1 MNHEY and CDR2 SMNVEV (reference sequence). V lost 2 bases to trimming and J lost 1 base, with 11 bases between them. The CDR3 extends over 15 amino acids. The CDR3 protein is CASSLRRNLNYGYTF. The DNA for the CDR3 is TGTGCCAGCAGTTTACGCAGAAACCTTAACTATGGCTACACCTTC.

The chain has TRBV9 and TRBJ1-2, with D perhaps matching TRBD1 (6 bases). Germline V gene data show CDR1 as SGDLS and CDR2 as YYNGEE. V lost 3 bases to trimming and J lost 7 bases, with 19 bases between them. This CDR3 comprises 15 residues. CDR3 sequence: CASSARRGASVGYTF. CDR3 in DNA: TGTGCCAGCAGCGCGCGGCGGGGGGCTAGCGTTGGCTACACCTTC. Together with reference TRBV9 and TRBJ1-2, the CDR3 gives the full variable domain: DSGVTQTPKHLITATGQRVTLRCSPRSGDLSVYWYQQSLDQGLQFLIQYYNGEERAKGNILERFSAQQFPDLHSELNLSSLELGDSALYFCASSARRGASVGYTFGSGTRLTVV.

J is TRBJ2-1 and V is TRBV5-6, with TRBD2 identical over 11 bases. V was clipped by 2 bases and J by 7 bases; unmatched bases: 5. The germline V gene encodes CDR1 SGHDT and CDR2 YYEEEE. This CDR3 spans 15 amino acids. Here the CDR3 DNA reads TGTGCCAGCAGCTTTACTAGCGGGAGTGGGAATGAGCAGTTCTTC. Protein: CASSFTSGSGNEQFF. The full variable domain, in which reference TRBV5-6 and TRBJ2-1 provide the parts outside the CDR3, is DAGVTQSPTHLIKTRGQQVTLRCSPKSGHDTVSWYQQALGQGPQFIFQYYEEEERQRGNFPDRFSGHQFPNYSSELNVNALLLGDSALYLCASSFTSGSGNEQFFGPGTRLTVL.

The CDR3 region is CASSRQGAEEKLFF. The CDR3 DNA follows: TGCGCCAGCAGCCGCCAGGGGGCGGAGGAAAAACTGTTTTTT. The chain employs TRBV5-1 and TRBJ1-4; 8 positions agree with TRBD1. Per the germline V gene, CDR1 is SGHRS and CDR2 is YFSETQ. After removal of 4 bases from V and 8 bases from J, the junction contained 7 bases not matched to a gene. The CDR3 is 14 amino acids.

The chain links TRBV6-1 to TRBJ2-1; 10 positions agree with TRBD1. V was pared by 4 bases and J by 6 bases, with 6 bases of the junction left unmatched. CDR3 length equals 15 residues. Germline CDR1 MNHNS, CDR2 SASEGT. This CDR3 reads CASSAGTGDLNEQFF. CDR3 DNA sequence: TGTGCCAGCAGTGCGGGGACAGGGGACCTCAATGAGCAGTTCTTC.

The chain carries TRBV7-9 and TRBJ2-7; TRBD1 is a possible D gene (5 bases). This CDR3 spans 14 amino acids. The V end was cut by 3 bases, the J end by 2 bases, with 11 bases between. The germline CDR1 and CDR2 sequences are SEHNR and FQNEAQ (reference sequence). Here the CDR3 DNA reads TGTGCCAGCAGCTTCCCCGCAGGGCCCTACGAGCAGTACTTC. Translating it yields CASSFPAGPYEQYF. Supplemented by reference TRBV7-9 and TRBJ2-7, the full variable domain reads DTGVSQNPRHKITKRGQNVTFRCDPISEHNRLYWYRQTLGQGPEFLTYFQNEAQLEKSRLLSDRFSAERPKGSFSTLEIQRTEQGDSAMYLCASSFPAGPYEQYFGPGTRLTVT.

The chain employs TRBV28 and TRBJ2-1, with D possibly being TRBD2 (6 bases). CDR1 is MDHEN, CDR2 SYDVKM, per germline. The ends were cut back, 6 bases at V and 8 bases at J, with 23 bases in the middle. CDR3 length: 16 amino acids. CDR3 DNA: TGTGCCAGCAGCCCAACGGCTAGCGCCCTTGTCGATGAGCAGTTCTTC. Its protein product is CASSPTASALVDEQFF.

The chain joins TRBV19 to TRBJ2-6; the D gene is possibly TRBD2 (6 bases). In germline, CDR1 is LNHDA, CDR2 SQIVND (reference sequence). CDR3 length equals 16 residues. Trimming took off 6 bases at V and 3 bases at J, with 15 bases between the two ends. The CDR3 bases are TGTGCCAGTAGCCACGGGGGTTCAGGTGGGGCCAACGTCCTGACTTTC. Translated, it gives CASSHGGSGGANVLTF.

The gene calls are TRBV7-9 and TRBJ1-4, with unresolved D. CDR3 size: 14 residues. The V end lost 3 bases, the J end lost 4 bases, and 9 bases lay between the germline ends. Germline CDR1 and CDR2: SEHNR and FQNEAQ (reference sequence). The CDR3 reads CASSLTGRNEKLFF. CDR3 coding DNA: TGTGCCAGCAGCTTGACGGGCCGTAATGAAAAACTGTTTTTT. Combining the CDR3 with reference TRBV7-9 and TRBJ1-4 gives the whole variable domain DTGVSQNPRHKITKRGQNVTFRCDPISEHNRLYWYRQTLGQGPEFLTYFQNEAQLEKSRLLSDRFSAERPKGSFSTLEIQRTEQGDSAMYLCASSLTGRNEKLFFGSGTQLSVL.

About this clone itself: Because the CDR3's place on the DNA is in doubt, the DNA is left out and the CDR3 is given as listed by TCRdb. V gene TRBV6-5 combines with J gene TRBJ2-7; no check of the table's D call, TRBD2, against the DNA was made. 14 amino acids form the CDR3, both terminal residues included. Germline values: CDR1 MNHEY, CDR2 SVGAGI. This CDR3 reads CASSSSGDGREQYF.

The chain links TRBV29-1 to TRBJ2-3; the match to TRBD1 covers 9 bases. CDR3 length: 18 residues. V was pared by 5 bases and J by 3 bases, with 18 bases of the junction left unmatched. Germline CDR1 reads SQVTM; CDR2 reads ANQGSEA. This CDR3 reads CSVRGTLGQGFMTDTQYF. The CDR3 DNA is TGCAGCGTTCGGGGTACCCTCGGACAGGGGTTTATGACAGATACGCAGTATTTT.

This sequence joins TRBV25-1 and TRBJ1-2; D call uncertain. This CDR3 region has 14 residues. CDR1 and CDR2 (germline): MGHDK, SYGVNS. The V and J ends lost 2 bases and 4 bases respectively, with 11 bases between them. CDR3 region: CASSERETPYGYTF. CDR3 nucleotide sequence: TGTGCCAGCAGTGAACGAGAGACACCCTATGGCTACACCTTC.

This clone was recorded only once. The genes are TRBV27 and TRBJ1-6; D is uncertain. V lost 6 bases and J 9 bases, leaving 18 bases between the germline ends. This CDR3 has 15 residues. Germline assignment: CDR1 MNHEY and CDR2 SMNVEV (reference sequence). In nucleotides, the CDR3 is TGTGCCAGCAGCCCCGAAGGCTGGAGAGGTTCACCCCTCCACTTT. The encoded protein is CASSPEGWRGSPLHF.

The CDR3 sequence: CASSPGTGYTEAFF. CDR3 nucleotides: TGTGCCAGCAGCCCCGGGACAGGGTACACTGAAGCTTTCTTT. V gene TRBV6-4 combines with J gene TRBJ1-1; TRBD1 matches 9 bases. The CDR3 length is 14 residues. Germline CDR1 is MRHNA and CDR2 is SNTAGT. The J segment lost 3 bases and the V segment lost 6 bases, leaving 5 bases of the junction unmatched.

The CDR3 nucleotides read TGTGCCAGCAGCTTACAGGGGACCGGGCAGCCCCAGCATTTT. Translated: CASSLQGTGQPQHF. The chain is built from TRBV5-4 and TRBJ1-5; 7 bases are a match to TRBD1. Germline lookup yields CDR1 SGHNT and CDR2 YYREEE (reference sequence). CDR3 length: 14 residues. The V segment lost 2 bases and the J segment 7 bases; nucleotides outside the gene matches: 6. The full variable domain, completed using reference TRBV5-4 and TRBJ1-5, is ETGVTQSPTHLIKTRGQQVTLRCSSQSGHNTVSWYQQALGQGPQFIFQYYREEENGRGNFPPRFSGLQFPNYSSELNVNALELDDSALYLCASSLQGTGQPQHFGDGTRLSIL.

The genes are TRBV28 and TRBJ2-7, with unresolved D. The germline V and J ends were trimmed by 4 bases and 3 bases, with 13 bases remaining between them. Germline loops: CDR1 MDHEN, CDR2 SYDVKM. The CDR3 length is 14 residues. CDR3: CASSSIVSSYEQYF. CDR3 DNA sequence: TGTGCCAGCAGTTCGATAGTGTCGAGCTACGAGCAGTACTTC.

This chain links TRBV28 with TRBJ1-4; 7 positions match TRBD1. The CDR3 length is 12 residues. With V trimmed by 5 bases and J by 13 bases, 7 bases remained unmatched. The V gene's germline CDR1 is MDHEN and CDR2 SYDVKM. The CDR3 DNA reads as TGTGCCAGCAGTAAACAGGGGAAGGGACTGTTTTTT. Translating gives CASSKQGKGLFF. Drawing the rest from reference TRBV28 and TRBJ1-4, the complete variable domain is DVKVTQSSRYLVKRTGEKVFLECVQDMDHENMFWYRQDPGLGLRLIYFSYDVKMKEKGDIPEGYSVSREKKERFSLILESASTNQTSMYLCASSKQGKGLFFGSGTQLSVL.